The clone carrying this T cell receptor beta chain appeared many times. The antigen is unknown. These data are taken from a study of response to subunit inactivated influenza vaccine. Each CDR3 protein is one row after TCRdb ran MiXCR on the RT-PCR reads. The sample has more than 400,000 distinct CDR3 sequences, 9.5% to 13% seen once; the top ten hold about 12%. Study-wide findings and caveats: Only a handful of new T cells, the authors suggested, are recruited with each seasonal influenza vaccination.

Between the trimmed V and J ends, which lost 4 bases and 4 bases, there was a span of 17 bases. The CDR3 consists of 15 residues. Germline CDR1 and CDR2: SGHRS and YFSETQ. The source was PBMCs from blood, collected roughly 46 days after vaccination. The chain recombines TRBV5-1 with TRBJ1-2; D is unclear. This receptor was identified in a man between 45 and 60 years old who received an inactivated influenza vaccine. CDR3 region: CASSPRTAAGYGYTF. The CDR3 DNA is TGCGCCAGCAGCCCGAGGACGGCGGCTGGCTATGGCTACACCTTC.